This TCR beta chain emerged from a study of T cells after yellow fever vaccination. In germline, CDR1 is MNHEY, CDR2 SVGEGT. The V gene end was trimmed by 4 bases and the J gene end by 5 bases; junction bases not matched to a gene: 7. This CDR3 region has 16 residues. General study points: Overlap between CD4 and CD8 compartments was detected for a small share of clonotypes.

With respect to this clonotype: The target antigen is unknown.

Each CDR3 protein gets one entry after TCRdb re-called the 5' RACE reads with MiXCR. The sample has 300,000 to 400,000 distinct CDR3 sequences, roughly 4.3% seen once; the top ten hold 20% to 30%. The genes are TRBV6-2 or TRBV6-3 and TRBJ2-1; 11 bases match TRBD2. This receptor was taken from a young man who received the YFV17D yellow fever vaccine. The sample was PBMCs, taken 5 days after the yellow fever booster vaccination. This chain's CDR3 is CASSFPLAGGHNEQFF. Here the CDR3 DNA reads TGTGCCAGCAGTTTCCCCCTAGCGGGGGGTCACAATGAGCAGTTCTTC.